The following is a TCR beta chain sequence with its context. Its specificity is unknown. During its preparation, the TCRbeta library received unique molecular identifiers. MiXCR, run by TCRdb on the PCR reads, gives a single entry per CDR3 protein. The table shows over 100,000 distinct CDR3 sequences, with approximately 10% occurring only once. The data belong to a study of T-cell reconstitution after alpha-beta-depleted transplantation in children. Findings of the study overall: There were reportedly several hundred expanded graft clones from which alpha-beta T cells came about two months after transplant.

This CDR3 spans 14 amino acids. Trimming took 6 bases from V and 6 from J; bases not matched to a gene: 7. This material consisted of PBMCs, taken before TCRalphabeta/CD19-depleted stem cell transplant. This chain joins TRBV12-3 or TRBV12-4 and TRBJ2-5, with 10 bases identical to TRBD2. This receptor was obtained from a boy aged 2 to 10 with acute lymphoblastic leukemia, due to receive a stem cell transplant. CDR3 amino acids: CASSSSGSGQTQYF. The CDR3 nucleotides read TGTGCCAGCAGCTCTAGCGGGAGTGGGCAGACCCAGTACTTC.